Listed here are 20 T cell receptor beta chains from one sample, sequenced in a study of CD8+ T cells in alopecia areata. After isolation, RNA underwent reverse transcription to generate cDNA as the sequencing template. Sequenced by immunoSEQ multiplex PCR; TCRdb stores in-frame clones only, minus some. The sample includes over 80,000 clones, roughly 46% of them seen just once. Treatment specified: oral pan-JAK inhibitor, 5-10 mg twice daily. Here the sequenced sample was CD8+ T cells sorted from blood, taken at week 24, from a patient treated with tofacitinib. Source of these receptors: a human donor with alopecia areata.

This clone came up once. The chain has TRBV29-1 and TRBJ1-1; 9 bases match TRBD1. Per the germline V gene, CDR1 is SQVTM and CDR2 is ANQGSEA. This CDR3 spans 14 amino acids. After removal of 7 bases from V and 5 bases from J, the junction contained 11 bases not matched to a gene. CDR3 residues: CSALGGQGNTEAFF. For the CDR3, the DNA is TGCAGCGCCTTGGGGGGACAGGGAAATACTGAAGCTTTCTTT.

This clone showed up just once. In DNA, the CDR3 is TGCGCCAGCAGCTACCGGACTAGCGGCACAGATACGCAGTATTTT. It specifies CASSYRTSGTDTQYF. The genes are TRBV23-1 and TRBJ2-3; TRBD2 matches at 9 bases. TRBV23-1 is classed as an ORF, of uncertain function. CDR3 length: 15 amino acids. J gave up 1 base and V 6 bases, and 5 bases lay outside the gene matches.

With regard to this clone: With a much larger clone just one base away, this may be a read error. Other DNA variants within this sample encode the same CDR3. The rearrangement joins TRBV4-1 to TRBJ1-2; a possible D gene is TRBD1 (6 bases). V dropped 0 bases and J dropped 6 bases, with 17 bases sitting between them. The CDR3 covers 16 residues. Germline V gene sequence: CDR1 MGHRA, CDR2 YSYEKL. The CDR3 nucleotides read TGCGCCAGCAGCCAAGATAAAACAGGGCTTTTGGATGGCTACACCTTC. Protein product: CASSQDKTGLLDGYTF.

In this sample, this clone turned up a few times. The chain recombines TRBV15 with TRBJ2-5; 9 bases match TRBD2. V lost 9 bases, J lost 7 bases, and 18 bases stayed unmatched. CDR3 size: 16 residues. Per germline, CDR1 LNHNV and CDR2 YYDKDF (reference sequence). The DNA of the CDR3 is TGTGCCACTCAAGAACGAGCGGGAGGAGAAAAGGGGACCCAGTACTTC. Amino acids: CATQERAGGEKGTQYF.

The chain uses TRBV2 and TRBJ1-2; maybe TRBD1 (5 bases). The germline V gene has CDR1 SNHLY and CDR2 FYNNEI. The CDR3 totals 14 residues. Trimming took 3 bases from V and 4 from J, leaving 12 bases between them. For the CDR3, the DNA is TGTGCCAGCAGTGAGGACACCTCGAGCTATGGCTACACCTTC. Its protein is CASSEDTSSYGYTF. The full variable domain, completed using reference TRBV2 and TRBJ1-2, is EPEVTQTPSHQVTQMGQEVILRCVPISNHLYFYWYRQILGQKVEFLVSFYNNEISEKSEIFDDQFSVERPDGSNFTLKIRSTKLEDSAMYFCASSEDTSSYGYTFGSGTRLTVV.

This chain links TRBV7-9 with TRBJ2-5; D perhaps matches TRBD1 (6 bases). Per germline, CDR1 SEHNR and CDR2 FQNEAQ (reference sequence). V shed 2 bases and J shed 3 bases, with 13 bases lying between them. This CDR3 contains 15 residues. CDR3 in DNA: TGTGCCAGCAGCTTAAGGGGGAACAGGGAAGAGACCCAGTACTTC. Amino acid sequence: CASSLRGNREETQYF.

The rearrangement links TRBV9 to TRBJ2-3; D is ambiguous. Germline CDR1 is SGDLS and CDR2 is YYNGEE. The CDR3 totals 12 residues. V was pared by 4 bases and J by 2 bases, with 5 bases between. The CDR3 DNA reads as TGTGCCAGCAGCACAAACACAGATACGCAGTATTTT. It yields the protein CASSTNTDTQYF.

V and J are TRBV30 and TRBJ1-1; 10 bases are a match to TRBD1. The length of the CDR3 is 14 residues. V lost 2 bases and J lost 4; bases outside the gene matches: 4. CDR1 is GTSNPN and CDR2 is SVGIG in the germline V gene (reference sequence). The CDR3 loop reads CAWSPGQGGTEAFF. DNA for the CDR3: TGTGCCTGGAGTCCCGGACAGGGGGGCACTGAAGCTTTCTTT.

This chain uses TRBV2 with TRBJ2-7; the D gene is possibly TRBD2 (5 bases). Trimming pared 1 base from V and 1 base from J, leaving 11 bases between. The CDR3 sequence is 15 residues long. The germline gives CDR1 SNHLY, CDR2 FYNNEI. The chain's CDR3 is CASSEGSSGSYEQYF. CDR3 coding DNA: TGTGCCAGCAGTGAAGGGTCGTCGGGATCCTACGAGCAGTACTTC.

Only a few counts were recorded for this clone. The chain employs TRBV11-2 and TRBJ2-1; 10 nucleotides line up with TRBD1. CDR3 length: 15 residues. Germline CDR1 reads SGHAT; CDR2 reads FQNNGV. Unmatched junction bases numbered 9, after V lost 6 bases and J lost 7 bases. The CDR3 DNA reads TGTGCCAGCAGGGACCGGGACAGGGGTTGGAATGAGCAGTTCTTC. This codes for CASRDRDRGWNEQFF.

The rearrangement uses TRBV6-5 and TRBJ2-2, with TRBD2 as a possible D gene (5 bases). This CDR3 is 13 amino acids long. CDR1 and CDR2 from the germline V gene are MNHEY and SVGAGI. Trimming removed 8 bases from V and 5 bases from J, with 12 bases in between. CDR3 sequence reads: CASLRAETGELFF. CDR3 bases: TGTGCCAGCTTGCGGGCCGAGACCGGGGAGCTGTTTTTT.

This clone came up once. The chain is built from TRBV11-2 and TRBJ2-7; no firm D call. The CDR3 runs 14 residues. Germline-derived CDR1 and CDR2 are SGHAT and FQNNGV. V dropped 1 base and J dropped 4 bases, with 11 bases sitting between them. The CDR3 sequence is CASSLGTLAYEQYF. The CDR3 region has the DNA TGTGCCAGCAGCTTAGGGACGCTTGCTTACGAGCAGTACTTC.

The CDR3: CASSPLTKSSHEQYF. The CDR3 DNA is TGTGCCAGCAGTCCCCTCACAAAAAGCAGCCACGAGCAGTACTTC. The chain combines TRBV27 with TRBJ2-7, with D hard to call. The germline gives CDR1 MNHEY, CDR2 SMNVEV (reference sequence). V lost 5 bases and J 5 bases, leaving 19 bases between the germline ends. The CDR3 consists of 15 residues.

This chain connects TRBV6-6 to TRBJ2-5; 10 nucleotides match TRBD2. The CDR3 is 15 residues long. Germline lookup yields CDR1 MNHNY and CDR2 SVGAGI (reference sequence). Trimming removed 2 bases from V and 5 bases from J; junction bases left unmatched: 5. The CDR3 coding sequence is TGTGCCAGCAGTTACCAGCGGGAGGGCCGGGAGACCCAGTACTTC. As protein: CASSYQREGRETQYF.

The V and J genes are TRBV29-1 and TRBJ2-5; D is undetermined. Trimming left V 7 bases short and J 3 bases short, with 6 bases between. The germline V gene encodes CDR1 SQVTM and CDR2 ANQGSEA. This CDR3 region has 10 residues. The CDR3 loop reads CSALEETQYF. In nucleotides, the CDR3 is TGCAGCGCACTCGAAGAGACCCAGTACTTC.

CDR3 protein: CASSPGGWDEQFF. The CDR3 DNA is TGTGCCAGCAGCCCCGGGGGATGGGATGAGCAGTTCTTC. This chain links TRBV7-9 with TRBJ2-1; D may be TRBD2 (6 bases). This CDR3 is built from 13 residues. Germline V CDR1 and CDR2: SEHNR, FQNEAQ (reference sequence). The V end was cut by 5 bases, the J end by 8 bases, with 13 bases between. Variable domain in full (rest from reference TRBV7-9 and TRBJ2-1): DTGVSQNPRHKITKRGQNVTFRCDPISEHNRLYWYRQTLGQGPEFLTYFQNEAQLEKSRLLSDRFSAERPKGSFSTLEIQRTEQGDSAMYLCASSPGGWDEQFFGPGTRLTVL.

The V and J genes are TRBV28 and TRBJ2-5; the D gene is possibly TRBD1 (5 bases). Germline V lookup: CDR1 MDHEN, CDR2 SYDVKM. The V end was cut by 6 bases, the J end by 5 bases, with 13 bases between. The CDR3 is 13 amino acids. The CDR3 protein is CASSQRGRETQYF. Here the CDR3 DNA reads TGTGCCAGCAGCCAAAGGGGAAGGGAGACCCAGTACTTC.

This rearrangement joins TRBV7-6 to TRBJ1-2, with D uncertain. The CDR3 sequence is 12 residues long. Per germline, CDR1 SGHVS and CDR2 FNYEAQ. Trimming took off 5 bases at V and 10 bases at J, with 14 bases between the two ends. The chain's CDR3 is CASSPVKTDYTF. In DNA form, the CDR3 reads TGTGCCAGCAGCCCCGTTAAGACCGACTACACCTTC.

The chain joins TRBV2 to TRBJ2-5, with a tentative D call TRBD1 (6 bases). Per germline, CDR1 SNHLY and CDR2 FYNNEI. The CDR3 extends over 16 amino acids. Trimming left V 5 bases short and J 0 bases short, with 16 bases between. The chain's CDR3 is CASSQTKDRHQETQYF. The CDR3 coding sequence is TGTGCCAGCAGTCAAACTAAGGACAGACACCAAGAGACCCAGTACTTC.

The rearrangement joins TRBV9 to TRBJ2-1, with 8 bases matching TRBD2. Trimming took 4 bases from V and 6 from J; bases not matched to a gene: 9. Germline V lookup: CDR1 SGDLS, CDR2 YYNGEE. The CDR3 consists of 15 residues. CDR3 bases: TGTGCCAGCAGCCCCCCAGCGGGAGAGGTCAATGAGCAGTTCTTC. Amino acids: CASSPPAGEVNEQFF. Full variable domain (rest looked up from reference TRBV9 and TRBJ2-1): DSGVTQTPKHLITATGQRVTLRCSPRSGDLSVYWYQQSLDQGLQFLIQYYNGEERAKGNILERFSAQQFPDLHSELNLSSLELGDSALYFCASSPPAGEVNEQFFGPGTRLTVL.